The 28 T cell receptor beta chains below come from one sample, sequenced in a study of T cell responses to AZD1222 COVID-19 vaccine. Method: immunoSEQ multiplex PCR; TCRdb's copy keeps in-frame clones and lacks some. Here the sample spans about 120,000 clones, more than 85% being singletons. The source material was peripheral blood, sampled on day 0 of AZD1222 vaccination. Every receptor here comes from an adult in good health.

This clone has only a few counts. This rearrangement joins TRBV18 to TRBJ2-1; D gene unclear. CDR1 and CDR2 (germline): KGHSH, LQKENI. The V and J ends lost 5 bases and 5 bases respectively, with 10 bases between them. CDR3 length equals 13 residues. CDR3 sequence (DNA): TGTGCCAGCTCAGAACGGAGAAACAATGAGCAGTTCTTC. Its protein product is CASSERRNNEQFF.

On this clone itself: The conserved phenylalanine or tryptophan normally closing the CDR3 is absent here, so this likely arose from a read error. The limits of the CDR3 on the DNA are not certain, so only TCRdb's listed CDR3 is given. This chain joins TRBV7-3 and TRBJ1-2; the table names TRBD1, a call not compared with the DNA. Germline V gives CDR1 SGHTA, CDR2 FQGTGA. The CDR3 length equals 13 residues, ends included. The CDR3 sequence is CASSFPRTGPLSR.

This rearrangement joins TRBV5-1 to TRBJ2-1; possible D gene TRBD1, 5 bases. Deletions cut 0 bases from V and 0 bases from J, with 7 bases between. Germline V lookup: CDR1 SGHRS, CDR2 YFSETQ. The CDR3 is made up of 15 amino acids. This chain's CDR3 is CASSLVGASYNEQFF. The CDR3 DNA follows: TGCGCCAGCAGCTTGGTTGGGGCCTCCTACAATGAGCAGTTCTTC.

CDR3 sequence reads: CASSQDLNHALKQGAGGYTF. In DNA, the CDR3 is TGTGCCAGCAGCCAAGACCTCAACCACGCTCTAAAACAGGGGGCGGGTGGCTACACCTTC. V gene TRBV3-1 (or the pseudogene TRBV3-2) combines with J gene TRBJ1-2, with 9 bases identical to TRBD1. Germline assignment: CDR1 LGHDT and CDR2 YNNKEL (reference sequence). The CDR3 runs 20 residues. J gave up 7 bases and V 0 bases, and 21 bases lay outside the gene matches.

This clone was picked up one time. The chain employs TRBV19 and TRBJ1-2, with 8 bases fitting TRBD1. V gave up 3 bases and J gave up 5 bases; unmatched junction bases: 8. This CDR3 comprises 15 residues. Germline CDR1 reads LNHDA; CDR2 reads SQIVND (reference sequence). The CDR3 bases are TGTGCCAGTAGTATCTCCATACAGGGGGTGTATGGCTACACCTTC. Protein: CASSISIQGVYGYTF.

V usage is TRBV11-2 and J usage is TRBJ2-1; D may match TRBD1 or TRBD2 (5 bases each). The germline CDR1 and CDR2 sequences are SGHAT and FQNNGV. This CDR3 has 14 amino acids. Trimming left V 4 bases short and J 6 bases short, with 13 bases between. CDR3 DNA: TGTGCCAGCAGCTCGGGACCCGTTCCCAATGAGCAGTTCTTC. This gives the protein CASSSGPVPNEQFF. Full variable domain (outside the CDR3, taken from reference TRBV11-2 and TRBJ2-1): EAGVAQSPRYKIIEKRQSVAFWCNPISGHATLYWYQQILGQGPKLLIQFQNNGVVDDSQLPKDRFSAERLKGVDSTLKIQPAKLEDSAVYLCASSSGPVPNEQFFGPGTRLTVL.

This clone was detected once. This CDR3 reads CASRLRVELFF. The CDR3 DNA reads as TGTGCCAGCAGGCTGCGGGTAGAGCTGTTTTTT. The chain recombines TRBV12-3 or TRBV12-4 with TRBJ1-4; D call uncertain. The CDR3 is 11 amino acids. V was trimmed by 6 bases and J by 14 bases, leaving 13 bases between them.

This sequence joins TRBV3-1 (or the pseudogene TRBV3-2) and TRBJ2-7; D remains unclear. Germline V gene lookup returns CDR1 LGHDT and CDR2 YNNKEL (reference sequence). The CDR3 covers 10 residues. The CDR3 reads CDGHPREQYF. Here the CDR3 DNA reads TGTGACGGTCACCCTCGCGAGCAGTACTTC.

The rearrangement joins TRBV7-9 to TRBJ1-5; a possible D gene is TRBD1 (6 bases). The CDR3 consists of 14 residues. The germline V gene has CDR1 SEHNR and CDR2 FQNEAQ (reference sequence). Trimming removed 5 bases at V and 10 bases at J, with 18 bases between. CDR3 sequence (DNA): TGTGCCAGCAGCGCCCCGGGACACGAGTTACCCCAGCATTTT. It codes for CASSAPGHELPQHF.

The chain employs TRBV12-3 or TRBV12-4 and TRBJ1-2; D not certain. This CDR3 is 11 amino acids long. Trimming took 5 bases from V and 6 from J, leaving 7 bases between them. This CDR3 reads CASSRANGYTF. The CDR3 coding sequence is TGTGCCAGCAGTCGCGCTAATGGCTACACCTTC.

This chain joins TRBV27 and TRBJ2-7, with TRBD1 identical over 9 bases. This CDR3 spans 15 amino acids. Germline trimming cut 5 bases from V and 4 bases from J; bases unmatched to any gene: 9. CDR1 is MNHEY and CDR2 is SMNVEV in the germline V gene (reference sequence). This CDR3 is CASSTTGTGMYEQYF. The CDR3 DNA reads as TGTGCCAGCAGTACTACCGGGACAGGGATGTACGAGCAGTACTTC.

The rearrangement uses TRBV6-2 or TRBV6-3 and TRBJ2-1, with D tentatively TRBD1 (6 bases). This CDR3 is 12 amino acids long. The germline V and J ends were trimmed by 3 bases and 12 bases, with 12 bases remaining between them. Germline loops: CDR1 MNHEY, CDR2 SVGEGT. CDR3 DNA: TGTGCCAGCAGTTATATAAAAGGGGGGCAGTTCTTC. Protein: CASSYIKGGQFF.

This chain links TRBV5-1 with TRBJ2-2; D might be TRBD1 or TRBD2, each matching 5 bases. With 0 bases removed from V and 6 bases from J, the gap between germline ends came to 18 bases. The CDR3 length is 17 residues. Germline values: CDR1 SGHRS, CDR2 YFSETQ. The CDR3 DNA reads as TGCGCCAGCAGCTTGGCTCGAGGGACCGACCTCGCCGGGGAGCTGTTTTTT. Encoded protein: CASSLARGTDLAGELFF.

This chain connects TRBV3-1 (or the pseudogene TRBV3-2) to TRBJ1-2, with D uncertain. The length of the CDR3 is 13 residues. V lost 1 base to trimming and J lost 5 bases, with 8 bases between them. Germline-derived CDR1 and CDR2 are LGHDT and YNNKEL (reference sequence). The chain's CDR3 is CASSQGEAYGYTF. The CDR3 nucleotides read TGTGCCAGCAGCCAAGGGGAGGCGTATGGCTACACCTTC.

This sequence joins TRBV9 and TRBJ1-1; D is uncertain. CDR1 and CDR2 from the germline V gene are SGDLS and YYNGEE. This CDR3 is built from 14 residues. V shed 4 bases and J shed 4 bases, with 14 bases lying between them. The CDR3 DNA sequence: TGTGCCAGCAGCCCAAGCCCCAGGACCACTGAAGCTTTCTTT. It is translated as CASSPSPRTTEAFF. Using reference TRBV9 and TRBJ1-1 for the parts outside the CDR3, the full variable domain is DSGVTQTPKHLITATGQRVTLRCSPRSGDLSVYWYQQSLDQGLQFLIQYYNGEERAKGNILERFSAQQFPDLHSELNLSSLELGDSALYFCASSPSPRTTEAFFGQGTRLTVV.

The genes are TRBV2 and TRBJ1-1; D is unresolved. Per germline, CDR1 SNHLY and CDR2 FYNNEI. The CDR3 covers 13 residues. The V end was cut by 2 bases, the J end by 9 bases, with 13 bases between. This CDR3 is CASSEQLWLQAFF. The CDR3 DNA sequence: TGTGCCAGCAGTGAACAGCTATGGCTTCAAGCTTTCTTT.

J is TRBJ2-1 and V is TRBV5-1; 9 positions agree with TRBD2. The germline CDR1 and CDR2 sequences are SGHRS and YFSETQ. The CDR3 is made up of 15 amino acids. After removal of 4 bases from V and 4 bases from J, the junction contained 6 bases not matched to a gene. This chain's CDR3 is CASSPVAGVYNEQFF. DNA for the CDR3: TGCGCCAGCAGCCCCGTAGCGGGGGTTTACAATGAGCAGTTCTTC.

The chain uses TRBV19 and TRBJ1-2; TRBD1 is a possible D gene (5 bases). Germline-derived CDR1 and CDR2 are LNHDA and SQIVND (reference sequence). This CDR3 region has 15 residues. V lost 3 bases and J 2 bases, leaving 13 bases between the germline ends. This chain's CDR3 is CASSMDTGINYGYTF. In DNA, the CDR3 is TGTGCCAGTAGTATGGACACCGGAATCAACTATGGCTACACCTTC.

This chain links TRBV6-4 with TRBJ1-6; D remains unclear. Looked up from germline, CDR1 is MRHNA and CDR2 is SNTAGT. V was clipped by 3 bases and J by 5 bases, with 8 bases between them. The CDR3 has 14 residues. The chain's CDR3 is CASSEQLDNSPLHF. CDR3 nucleotides: TGTGCCAGCAGTGAACAGCTTGATAATTCACCCCTCCACTTT.

The count of this clone is one. The chain links TRBV23-1 to TRBJ2-5; 7 nucleotides agree with TRBD1. TRBV23-1 is given ORF status, its function remaining uncertain. The trim removed 6 bases at V and 3 bases at J, leaving 4 bases unmatched. The length of the CDR3 is 13 residues. CDR3 DNA: TGCGCCAGCAGCCAAACAGGGGAAGAGACCCAGTACTTC. It is translated as CASSQTGEETQYF.

V is TRBV7-2 and J is TRBJ2-2, with 9 bases aligning to TRBD2. Germline lookup yields CDR1 SGHTA and CDR2 FQGNSA. The CDR3 is made up of 16 amino acids. Trimming cost V 1 base and J 6 bases; bases outside gene matches: 6. The CDR3 loop is CASSLGAGGPSGELFF. The CDR3 coding sequence is TGTGCCAGCAGCTTAGGCGCGGGGGGGCCGTCCGGGGAGCTGTTTTTT.

The chain links TRBV27 to TRBJ1-5; no clear D gene. The length of the CDR3 is 14 residues. Per germline, CDR1 MNHEY and CDR2 SMNVEV (reference sequence). The V end lost 6 bases, the J end lost 3 bases, and 12 bases lay between the germline ends. DNA of the CDR3: TGTGCCAGCAGCCCGTACGACCCCAATCAGCCCCAGCATTTT. It yields the protein CASSPYDPNQPQHF.

This sequence joins TRBV5-1 and TRBJ2-2, with TRBD2 identical over 7 bases. J gave up 5 bases and V 7 bases, and 8 bases lay outside the gene matches. The CDR3 runs 14 residues. Germline V lookup: CDR1 SGHRS, CDR2 YFSETQ. DNA for the CDR3: TGCGCCAGCCGACTAGCCCCAGGAACCGGGGAGCTGTTTTTT. Protein sequence: CASRLAPGTGELFF.

This chain links TRBV9 with TRBJ2-7; D is unclear. Trimming cost V 0 bases and J 0 bases, with 10 bases left between them. This CDR3 is built from 15 residues. From germline, CDR1 is SGDLS and CDR2 YYNGEE. The CDR3 loop is CASSVDISPSYEQYF. Written as DNA, the CDR3 is TGTGCCAGCAGCGTAGACATATCGCCCTCCTACGAGCAGTACTTC.

This clone was detected only once. The chain recombines TRBV24-1 with TRBJ2-3, with 9 bases aligning to TRBD1. Germline values: CDR1 KGHDR, CDR2 SFDVKD. This CDR3 comprises 16 residues. With 2 bases clipped from V and 5 bases from J, the junction kept 7 bases outside the gene matches. CDR3 residues: CATSDSGQGSGDTQYF. The CDR3 DNA is TGTGCCACCAGTGATTCCGGACAGGGGTCAGGAGATACGCAGTATTTT.

This chain uses TRBV7-2 with TRBJ1-5; D gene ambiguous. This CDR3 has 15 residues. Trimming took off 3 bases at V and 5 bases at J, with 14 bases between the two ends. The V gene's germline CDR1 is SGHTA and CDR2 FQGNSA. CDR3 sequence (DNA): TGTGCCAGCAGCTTCGGGGTTCCCCGGGATCAGCCCCAGCATTTT. Its translation: CASSFGVPRDQPQHF.

V usage is TRBV5-1 and J usage is TRBJ1-2; D call uncertain. Trimming stripped 0 bases from V and 3 bases from J, with 12 bases between. The CDR3 consists of 15 residues. From germline, CDR1 is SGHRS and CDR2 YFSETQ. CDR3 loop: CASSLEAAPHYGYTF. For the CDR3, the DNA is TGCGCCAGCAGCTTGGAAGCCGCCCCTCACTATGGCTACACCTTC.

This clone was seen only once. The rearrangement uses TRBV7-9 and TRBJ2-7, with TRBD1 matching 8 bases. The ends lost 0 bases at V and 4 bases at J; junction bases unmatched: 5. The V gene's germline CDR1 is SEHNR and CDR2 FQNEAQ (reference sequence). This CDR3 has 15 amino acids. CDR3 in amino acids: CASSLAQGASYEQYF. The CDR3 DNA is TGTGCCAGCAGCTTAGCCCAGGGGGCGAGTTACGAGCAGTACTTC.